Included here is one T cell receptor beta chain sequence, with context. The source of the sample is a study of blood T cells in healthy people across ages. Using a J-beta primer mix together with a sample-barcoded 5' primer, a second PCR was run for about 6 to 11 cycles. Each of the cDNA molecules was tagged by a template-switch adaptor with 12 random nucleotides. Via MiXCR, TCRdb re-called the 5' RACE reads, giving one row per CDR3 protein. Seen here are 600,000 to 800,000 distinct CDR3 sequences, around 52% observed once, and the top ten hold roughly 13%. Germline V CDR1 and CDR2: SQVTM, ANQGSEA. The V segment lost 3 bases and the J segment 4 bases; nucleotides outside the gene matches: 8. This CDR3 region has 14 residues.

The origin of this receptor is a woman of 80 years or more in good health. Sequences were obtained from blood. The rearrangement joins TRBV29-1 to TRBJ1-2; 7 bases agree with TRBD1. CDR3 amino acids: CSVDNRTGVYGYTF. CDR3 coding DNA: TGCAGCGTTGATAATCGGACAGGAGTCTATGGCTACACCTTC.